This TCR beta chain was sequenced in a study of tumour-infiltrating T cells in Burkitt lymphoma. The sample holds a few counts of this clone. What it binds is not known. CDR3 length: 13 residues. Deletions cut 6 bases from V and 5 bases from J, with 13 bases between. Per germline, CDR1 SGHVS and CDR2 FQNEAQ. Notes on the study in general: Public clonotypes, several, appeared across numerous Burkitt lymphoma patients.

Only in-frame clones appear in the TCRdb table, and some are missing; sequencing was by immunoSEQ multiplex PCR. Of some 2,600 clones listed, around 15% were seen once; the top ten hold about 14%. Sequences were obtained from tumor tissue. The clonotype originates from a human donor with Burkitt lymphoma. The gene calls are TRBV7-8 and TRBJ2-5; D is unclear. DNA for the CDR3: TGTGCCAGCAGAAGGGTGTTTGAGGAGACCCAGTACTTC. Protein sequence: CASRRVFEETQYF.